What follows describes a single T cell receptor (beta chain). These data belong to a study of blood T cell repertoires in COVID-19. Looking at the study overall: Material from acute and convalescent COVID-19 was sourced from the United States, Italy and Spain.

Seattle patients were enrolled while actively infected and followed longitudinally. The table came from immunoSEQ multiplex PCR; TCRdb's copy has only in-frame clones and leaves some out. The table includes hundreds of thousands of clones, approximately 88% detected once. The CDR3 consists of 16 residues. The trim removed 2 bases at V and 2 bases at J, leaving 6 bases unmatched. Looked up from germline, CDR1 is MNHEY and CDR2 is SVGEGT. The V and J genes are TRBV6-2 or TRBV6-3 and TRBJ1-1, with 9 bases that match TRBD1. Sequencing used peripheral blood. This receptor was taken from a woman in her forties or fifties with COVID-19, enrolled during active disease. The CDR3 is CASSYTGGGINTEAFF. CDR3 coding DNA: TGTGCCAGCAGTTACACAGGGGGCGGGATTAACACTGAAGCTTTCTTT.